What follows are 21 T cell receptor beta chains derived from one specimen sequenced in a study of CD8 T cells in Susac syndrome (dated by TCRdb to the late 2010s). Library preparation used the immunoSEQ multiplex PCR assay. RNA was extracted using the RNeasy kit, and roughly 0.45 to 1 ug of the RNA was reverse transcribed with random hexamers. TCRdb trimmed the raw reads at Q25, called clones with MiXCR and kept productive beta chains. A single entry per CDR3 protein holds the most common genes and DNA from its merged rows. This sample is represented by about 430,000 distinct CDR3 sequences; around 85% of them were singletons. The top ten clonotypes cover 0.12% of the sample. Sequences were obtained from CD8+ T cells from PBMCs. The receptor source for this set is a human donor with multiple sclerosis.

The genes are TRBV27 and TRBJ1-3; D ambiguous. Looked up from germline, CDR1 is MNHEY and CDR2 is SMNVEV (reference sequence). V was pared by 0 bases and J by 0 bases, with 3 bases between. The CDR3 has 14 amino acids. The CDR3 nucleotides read TGTGCCAGCAGTTTATCTCGCTCTGGAAACACCATATATTTT. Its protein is CASSLSRSGNTIYF.

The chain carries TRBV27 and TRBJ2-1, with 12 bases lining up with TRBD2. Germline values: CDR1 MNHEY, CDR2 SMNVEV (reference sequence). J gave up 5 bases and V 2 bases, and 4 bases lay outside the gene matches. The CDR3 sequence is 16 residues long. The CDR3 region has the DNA TGTGCCAGCAGTTTACTAGCGGGGGGGCAGAACAATGAGCAGTTCTTC. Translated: CASSLLAGGQNNEQFF.

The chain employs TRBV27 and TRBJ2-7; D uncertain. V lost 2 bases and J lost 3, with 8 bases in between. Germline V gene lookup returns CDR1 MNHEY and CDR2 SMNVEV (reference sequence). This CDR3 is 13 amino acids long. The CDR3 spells CASSLIVGYEQYF. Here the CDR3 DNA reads TGTGCCAGCAGTTTAATAGTGGGCTACGAGCAGTACTTC.

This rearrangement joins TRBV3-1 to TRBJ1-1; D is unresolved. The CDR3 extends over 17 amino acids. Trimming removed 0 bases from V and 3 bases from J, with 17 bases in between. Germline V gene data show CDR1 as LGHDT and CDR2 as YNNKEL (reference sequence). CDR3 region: CASSQDPQKGWYTEAFF. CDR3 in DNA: TGTGCCAGCAGCCAAGATCCCCAGAAGGGTTGGTACACTGAAGCTTTCTTT.

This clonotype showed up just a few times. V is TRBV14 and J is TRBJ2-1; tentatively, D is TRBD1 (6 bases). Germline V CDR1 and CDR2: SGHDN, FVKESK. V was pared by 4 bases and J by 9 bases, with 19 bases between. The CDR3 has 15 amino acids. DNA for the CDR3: TGTGCCAGCAGCCCAGGGGTTGGGTCGCCAGGTGAGCAGTTCTTC. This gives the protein CASSPGVGSPGEQFF.

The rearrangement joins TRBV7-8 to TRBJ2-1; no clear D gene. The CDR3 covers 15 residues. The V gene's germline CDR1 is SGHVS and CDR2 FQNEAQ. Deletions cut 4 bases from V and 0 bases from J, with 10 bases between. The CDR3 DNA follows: TGTGCCAGCAGCTCAACAGAAAACTCCTACAATGAGCAGTTCTTC. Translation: CASSSTENSYNEQFF.

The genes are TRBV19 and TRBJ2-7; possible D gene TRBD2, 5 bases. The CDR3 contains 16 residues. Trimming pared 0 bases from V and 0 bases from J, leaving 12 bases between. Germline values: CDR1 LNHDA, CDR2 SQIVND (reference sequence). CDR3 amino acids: CASSIEARVPSYEQYF. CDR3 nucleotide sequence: TGTGCCAGTAGTATAGAGGCGCGGGTACCCTCCTACGAGCAGTACTTC.

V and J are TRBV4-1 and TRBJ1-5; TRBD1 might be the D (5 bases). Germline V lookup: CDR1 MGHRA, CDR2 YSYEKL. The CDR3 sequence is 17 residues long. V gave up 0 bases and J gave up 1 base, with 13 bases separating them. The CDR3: CASSQDSWGVSNQPQHF. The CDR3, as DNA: TGCGCCAGCAGCCAAGATTCTTGGGGGGTCAGCAATCAGCCCCAGCATTTT.

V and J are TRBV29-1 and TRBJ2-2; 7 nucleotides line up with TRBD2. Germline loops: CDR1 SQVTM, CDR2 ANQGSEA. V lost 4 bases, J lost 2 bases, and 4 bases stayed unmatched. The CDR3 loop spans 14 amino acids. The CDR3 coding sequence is TGCAGCGTTGGGGACTACCGTAACACCGGGGAGCTGTTTTTT. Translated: CSVGDYRNTGELFF.

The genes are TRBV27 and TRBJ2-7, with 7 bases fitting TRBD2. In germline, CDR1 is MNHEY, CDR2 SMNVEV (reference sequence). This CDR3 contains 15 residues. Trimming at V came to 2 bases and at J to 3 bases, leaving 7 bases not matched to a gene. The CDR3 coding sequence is TGTGCCAGCAGTTTAACGGCCGGGGGGAGCTACGAGCAGTACTTC. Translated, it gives CASSLTAGGSYEQYF.

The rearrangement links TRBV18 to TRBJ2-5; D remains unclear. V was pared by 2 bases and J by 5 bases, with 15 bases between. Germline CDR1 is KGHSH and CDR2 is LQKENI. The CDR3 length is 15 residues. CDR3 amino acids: CASSPTQLIGETQYF. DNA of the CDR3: TGTGCCAGCTCACCAACCCAACTGATTGGGGAGACCCAGTACTTC.

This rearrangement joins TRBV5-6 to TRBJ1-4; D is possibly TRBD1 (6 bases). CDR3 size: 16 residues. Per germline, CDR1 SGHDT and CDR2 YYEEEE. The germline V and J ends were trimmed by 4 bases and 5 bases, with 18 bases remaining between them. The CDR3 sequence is CASSHRGAVGNEKLFF. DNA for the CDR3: TGTGCCAGCAGCCATAGGGGGGCAGTGGGAAATGAAAAACTGTTTTTT.

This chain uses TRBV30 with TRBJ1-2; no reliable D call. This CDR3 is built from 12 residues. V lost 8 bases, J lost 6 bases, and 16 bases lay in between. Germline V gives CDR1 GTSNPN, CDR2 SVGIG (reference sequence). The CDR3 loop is CASYKSSDGYTF. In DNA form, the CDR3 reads TGTGCCAGTTATAAGAGTTCTGATGGCTACACCTTC.

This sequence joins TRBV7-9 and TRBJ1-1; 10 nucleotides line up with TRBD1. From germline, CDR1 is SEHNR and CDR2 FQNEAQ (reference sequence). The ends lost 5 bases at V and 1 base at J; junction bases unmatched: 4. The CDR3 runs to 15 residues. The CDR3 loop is CASSQGTGENTEAFF. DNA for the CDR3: TGTGCCAGCAGCCAAGGGACAGGGGAGAACACTGAAGCTTTCTTT.

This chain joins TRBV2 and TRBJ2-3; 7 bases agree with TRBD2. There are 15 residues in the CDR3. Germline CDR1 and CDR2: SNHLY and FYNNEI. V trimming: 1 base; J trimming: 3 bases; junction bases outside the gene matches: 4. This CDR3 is CASSEGTSLTDTQYF. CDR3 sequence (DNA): TGTGCCAGCAGTGAAGGGACTAGTTTAACAGATACGCAGTATTTT.

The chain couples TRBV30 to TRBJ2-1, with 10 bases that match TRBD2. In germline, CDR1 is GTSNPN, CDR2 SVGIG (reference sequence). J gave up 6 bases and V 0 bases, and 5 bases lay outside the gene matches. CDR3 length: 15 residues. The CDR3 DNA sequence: TGTGCCTGGAGTGTTCGAGCGGGGGGGTTCAATGAGCAGTTCTTC. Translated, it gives CAWSVRAGGFNEQFF.

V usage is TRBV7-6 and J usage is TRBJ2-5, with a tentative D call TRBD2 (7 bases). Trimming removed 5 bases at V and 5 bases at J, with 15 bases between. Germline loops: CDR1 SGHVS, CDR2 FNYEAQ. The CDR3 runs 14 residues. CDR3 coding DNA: TGTGCCAGCAGCCCCGCGGGGGCTGAGGAGACCCAGTACTTC. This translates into CASSPAGAEETQYF.

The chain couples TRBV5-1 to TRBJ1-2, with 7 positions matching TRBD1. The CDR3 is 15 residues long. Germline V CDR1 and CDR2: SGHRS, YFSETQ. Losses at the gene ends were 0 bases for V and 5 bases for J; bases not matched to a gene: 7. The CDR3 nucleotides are TGCGCCAGCAGCTTGGACAGGGGAATAGAATATGGCTACACCTTC. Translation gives CASSLDRGIEYGYTF.

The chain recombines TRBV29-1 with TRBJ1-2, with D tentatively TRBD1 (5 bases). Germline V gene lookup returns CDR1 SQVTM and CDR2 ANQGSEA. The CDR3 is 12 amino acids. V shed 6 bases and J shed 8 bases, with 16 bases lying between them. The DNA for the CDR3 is TGCAGCGTCCCCACAGCGGGGGGGGGCTACACCTTC. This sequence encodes CSVPTAGGGYTF.

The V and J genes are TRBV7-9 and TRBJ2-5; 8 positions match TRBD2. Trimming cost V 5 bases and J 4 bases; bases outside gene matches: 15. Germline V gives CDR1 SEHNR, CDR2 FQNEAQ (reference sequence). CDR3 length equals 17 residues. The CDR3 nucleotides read TGTGCCAGCAGCCCCGTTATCGGCGGGGGGAAAGGAGAGACCCAGTACTTC. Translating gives CASSPVIGGGKGETQYF.

CDR3 coding DNA: TGTGCCACCAGCAGAGATCTGGTTACGGGAGAGCAGTACTTC. The encoded protein is CATSRDLVTGEQYF. The rearrangement joins TRBV15 to TRBJ2-7; tentatively, D is TRBD2 (5 bases). The CDR3 is made up of 14 amino acids. Trimming pared 0 bases from V and 7 bases from J, leaving 13 bases between. Germline values: CDR1 LNHNV, CDR2 YYDKDF (reference sequence).